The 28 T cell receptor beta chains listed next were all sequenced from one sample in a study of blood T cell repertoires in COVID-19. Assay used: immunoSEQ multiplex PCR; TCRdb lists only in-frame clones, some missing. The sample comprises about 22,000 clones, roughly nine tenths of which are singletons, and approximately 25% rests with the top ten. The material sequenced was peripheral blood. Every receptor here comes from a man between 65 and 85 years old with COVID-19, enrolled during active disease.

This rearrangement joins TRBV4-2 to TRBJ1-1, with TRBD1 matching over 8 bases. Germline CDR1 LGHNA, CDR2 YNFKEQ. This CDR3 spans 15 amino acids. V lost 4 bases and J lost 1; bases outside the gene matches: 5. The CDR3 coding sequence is TGTGCCAGCAGCCGAGGAGACAGGGGGAACACTGAAGCTTTCTTT. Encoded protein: CASSRGDRGNTEAFF.

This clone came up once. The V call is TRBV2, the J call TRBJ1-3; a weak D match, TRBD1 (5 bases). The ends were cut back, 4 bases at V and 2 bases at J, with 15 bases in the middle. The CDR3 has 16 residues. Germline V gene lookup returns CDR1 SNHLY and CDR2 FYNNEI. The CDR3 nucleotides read TGTGCCAGCAGTGCTCGGATGGGGGGGACTGGAAACACCATATATTTT. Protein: CASSARMGGTGNTIYF.

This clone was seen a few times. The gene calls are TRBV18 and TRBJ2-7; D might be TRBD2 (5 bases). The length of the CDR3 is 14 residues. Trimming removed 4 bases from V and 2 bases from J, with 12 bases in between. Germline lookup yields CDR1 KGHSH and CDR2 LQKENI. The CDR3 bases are TGTGCCAGCTCACTAGGGAGCGGTACCTACGAGCAGTACTTC. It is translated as CASSLGSGTYEQYF.

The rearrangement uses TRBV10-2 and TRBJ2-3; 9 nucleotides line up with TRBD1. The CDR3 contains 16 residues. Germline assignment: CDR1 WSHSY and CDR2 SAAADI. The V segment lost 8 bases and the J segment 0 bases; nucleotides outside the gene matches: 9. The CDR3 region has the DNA TGCGCCAGCCGGGCCCCAGGGACAGGGAGCACAGATACGCAGTATTTT. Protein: CASRAPGTGSTDTQYF.

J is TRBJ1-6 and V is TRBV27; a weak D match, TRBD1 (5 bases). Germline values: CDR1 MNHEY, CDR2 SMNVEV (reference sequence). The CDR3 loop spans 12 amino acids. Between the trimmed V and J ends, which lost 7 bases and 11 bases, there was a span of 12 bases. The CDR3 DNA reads TGTGCCAGCAAGGCCGGAGGGGCACCCCTCCACTTT. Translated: CASKAGGAPLHF.

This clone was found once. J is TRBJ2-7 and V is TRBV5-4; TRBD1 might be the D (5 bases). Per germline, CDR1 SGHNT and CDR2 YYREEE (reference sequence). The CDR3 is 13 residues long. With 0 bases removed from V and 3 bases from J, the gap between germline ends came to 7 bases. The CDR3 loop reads CASSLDRYYEQYF. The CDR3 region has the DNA TGTGCCAGCAGCTTGGACAGGTACTACGAGCAGTACTTC. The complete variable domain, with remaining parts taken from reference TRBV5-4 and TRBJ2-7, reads ETGVTQSPTHLIKTRGQQVTLRCSSQSGHNTVSWYQQALGQGPQFIFQYYREEENGRGNFPPRFSGLQFPNYSSELNVNALELDDSALYLCASSLDRYYEQYFGPGTRLTVT.

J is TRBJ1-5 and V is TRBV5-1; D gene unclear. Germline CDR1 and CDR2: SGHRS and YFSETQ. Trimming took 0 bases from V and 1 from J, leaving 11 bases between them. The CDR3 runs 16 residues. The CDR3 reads CASSLGDYGSNQPQHF. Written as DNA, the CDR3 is TGCGCCAGCAGCTTGGGAGACTACGGGAGCAATCAGCCCCAGCATTTT. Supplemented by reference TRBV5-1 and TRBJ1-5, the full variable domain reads KAGVTQTPRYLIKTRGQQVTLSCSPISGHRSVSWYQQTPGQGLQFLFEYFSETQRNKGNFPGRFSGRQFSNSRSEMNVSTLELGDSALYLCASSLGDYGSNQPQHFGDGTRLSIL.

Written as DNA, the CDR3 is TGTGCCAGCAGCTTAGGGCGGGAGAGAGAGGGGACCCAGTACTTC. This encodes CASSLGREREGTQYF. The chain carries TRBV7-6 and TRBJ2-5; 7 bases line up with TRBD2. After removal of 1 base from V and 7 bases from J, the junction contained 9 bases not matched to a gene. This CDR3 has 15 amino acids. Per germline, CDR1 SGHVS and CDR2 FNYEAQ. Supplemented by reference TRBV7-6 and TRBJ2-5, the full variable domain reads GAGVSQSPRYKVTKRGQDVALRCDPISGHVSLYWYRQALGQGPEFLTYFNYEAQQDKSGLPNDRFSAERPEGSISTLTIQRTEQRDSAMYRCASSLGREREGTQYFGPGTRLLVL.

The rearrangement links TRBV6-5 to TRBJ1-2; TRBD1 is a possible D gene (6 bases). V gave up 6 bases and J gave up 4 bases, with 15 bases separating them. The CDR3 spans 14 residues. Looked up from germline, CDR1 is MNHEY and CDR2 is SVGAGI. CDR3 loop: CASSSPGVSYGYTF. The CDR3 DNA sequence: TGTGCCAGCAGCTCACCAGGGGTGAGCTATGGCTACACCTTC.

Here the CDR3 DNA reads TGTGCCAGCAGTTCCAGGGGAGGCTACACCTTC. Translating gives CASSSRGGYTF. The V call is TRBV6-2 or TRBV6-3, the J call TRBJ1-2; possibly TRBD1 for D (6 bases). The V gene's germline CDR1 is MNHEY and CDR2 SVGEGT. The CDR3 runs to 11 residues. The germline V and J ends were trimmed by 4 bases and 8 bases, with 8 bases remaining between them.

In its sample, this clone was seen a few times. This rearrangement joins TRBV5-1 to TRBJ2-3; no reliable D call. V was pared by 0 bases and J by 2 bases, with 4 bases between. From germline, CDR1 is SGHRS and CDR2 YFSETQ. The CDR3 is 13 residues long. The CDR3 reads CASSLDYTDTQYF. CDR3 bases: TGCGCCAGCAGCTTGGACTACACAGATACGCAGTATTTT.

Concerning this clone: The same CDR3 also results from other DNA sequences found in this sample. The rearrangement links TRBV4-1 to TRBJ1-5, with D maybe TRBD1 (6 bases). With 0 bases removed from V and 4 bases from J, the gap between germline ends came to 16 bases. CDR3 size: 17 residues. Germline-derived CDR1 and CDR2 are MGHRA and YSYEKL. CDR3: CASSQDINDRINQPQHF. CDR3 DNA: TGCGCCAGCAGCCAAGACATCAATGACAGGATAAATCAGCCCCAGCATTTT.

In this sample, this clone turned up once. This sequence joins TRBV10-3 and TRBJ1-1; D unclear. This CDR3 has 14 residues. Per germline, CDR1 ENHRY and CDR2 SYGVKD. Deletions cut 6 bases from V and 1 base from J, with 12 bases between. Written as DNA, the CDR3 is TGTGCCATCAGGCCCGGACTCCGGAACACTGAAGCTTTCTTT. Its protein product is CAIRPGLRNTEAFF.

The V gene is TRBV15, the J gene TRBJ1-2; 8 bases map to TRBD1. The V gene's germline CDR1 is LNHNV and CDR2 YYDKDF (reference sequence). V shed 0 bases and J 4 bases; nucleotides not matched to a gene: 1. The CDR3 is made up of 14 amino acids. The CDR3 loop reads CATSRETGGYGYTF. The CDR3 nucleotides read TGTGCCACCAGCAGAGAAACAGGGGGCTATGGCTACACCTTC.

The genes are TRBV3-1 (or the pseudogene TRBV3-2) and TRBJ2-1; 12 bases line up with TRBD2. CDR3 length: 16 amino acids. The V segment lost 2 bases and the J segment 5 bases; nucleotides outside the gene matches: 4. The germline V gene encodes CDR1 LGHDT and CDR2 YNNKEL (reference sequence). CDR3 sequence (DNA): TGTGCCAGCAGCCAACCCACTAGCGGGGGGCACAATGAGCAGTTCTTC. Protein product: CASSQPTSGGHNEQFF.

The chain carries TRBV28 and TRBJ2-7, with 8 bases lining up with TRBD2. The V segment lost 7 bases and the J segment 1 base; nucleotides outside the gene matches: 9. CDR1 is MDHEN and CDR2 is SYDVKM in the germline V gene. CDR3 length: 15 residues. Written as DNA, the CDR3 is TGTGCCAGCACCCGGGGGGGAGGGAGGTCCTACGAGCAGTACTTC. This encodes CASTRGGGRSYEQYF.

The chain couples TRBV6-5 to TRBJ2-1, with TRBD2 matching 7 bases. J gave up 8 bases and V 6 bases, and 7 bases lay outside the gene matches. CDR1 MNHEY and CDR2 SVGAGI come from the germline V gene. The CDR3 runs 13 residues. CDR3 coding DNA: TGTGCCAGCAGGAAGACTAGCTTCCATGAGCAGTTCTTC. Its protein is CASRKTSFHEQFF.

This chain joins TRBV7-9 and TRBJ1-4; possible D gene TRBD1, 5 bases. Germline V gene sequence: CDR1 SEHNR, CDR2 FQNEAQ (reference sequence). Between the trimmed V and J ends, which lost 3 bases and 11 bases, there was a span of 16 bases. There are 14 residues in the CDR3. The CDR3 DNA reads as TGTGCCAGCAGCTTCTCAGGGAACCTGGAGAAACTGTTTTTT. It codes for CASSFSGNLEKLFF.

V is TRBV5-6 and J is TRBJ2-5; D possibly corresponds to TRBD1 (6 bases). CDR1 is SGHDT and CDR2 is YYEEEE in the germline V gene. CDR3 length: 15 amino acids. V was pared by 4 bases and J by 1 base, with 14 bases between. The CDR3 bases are TGTGCCAGCAGCCCTCTGAGGGGGTTCCAAGAGACCCAGTACTTC. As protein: CASSPLRGFQETQYF.

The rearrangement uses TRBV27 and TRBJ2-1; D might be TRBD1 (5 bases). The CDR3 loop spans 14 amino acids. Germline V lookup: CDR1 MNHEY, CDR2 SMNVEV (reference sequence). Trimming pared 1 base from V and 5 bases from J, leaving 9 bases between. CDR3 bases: TGTGCCAGCAGTTTATACAGGCTGGACAATGAGCAGTTCTTC. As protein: CASSLYRLDNEQFF.

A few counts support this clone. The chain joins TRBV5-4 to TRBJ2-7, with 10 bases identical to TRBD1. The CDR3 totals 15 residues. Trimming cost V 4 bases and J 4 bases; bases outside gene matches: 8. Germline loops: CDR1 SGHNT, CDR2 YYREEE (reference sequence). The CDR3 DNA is TGTGCCAGCAGCGCACCGGGACAGGGGACTTACGAGCAGTACTTC. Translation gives CASSAPGQGTYEQYF.

CDR3 sequence (DNA): TGTGCCAGCCAACGAGTCTACAGGACTGAAGCTTTCTTT. This sequence encodes CASQRVYRTEAFF. This chain joins TRBV6-4 and TRBJ1-1, with TRBD1 as a possible D gene (5 bases). Germline CDR1 MRHNA, CDR2 SNTAGT. V was clipped by 8 bases and J by 5 bases, with 15 bases between them. This CDR3 region has 13 residues.

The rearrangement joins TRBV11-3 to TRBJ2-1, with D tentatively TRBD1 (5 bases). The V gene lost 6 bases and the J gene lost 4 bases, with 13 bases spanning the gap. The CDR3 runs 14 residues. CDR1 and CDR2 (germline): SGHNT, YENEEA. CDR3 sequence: CASSMGPAYNEQFF. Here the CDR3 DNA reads TGTGCCAGCAGTATGGGGCCGGCATACAATGAGCAGTTCTTC.

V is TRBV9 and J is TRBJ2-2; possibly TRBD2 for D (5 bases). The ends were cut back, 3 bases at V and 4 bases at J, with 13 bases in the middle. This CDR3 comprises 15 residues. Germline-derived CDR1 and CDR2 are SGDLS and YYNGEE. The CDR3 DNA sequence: TGTGCCAGCAGCGCCCGCGGAGGCGGCACCGGGGAGCTGTTTTTT. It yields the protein CASSARGGGTGELFF.

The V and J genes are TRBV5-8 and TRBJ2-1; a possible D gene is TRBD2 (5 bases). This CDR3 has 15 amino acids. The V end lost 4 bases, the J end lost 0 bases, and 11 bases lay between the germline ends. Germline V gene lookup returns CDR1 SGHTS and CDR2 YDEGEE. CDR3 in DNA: TGTGCCAGCAGCCCCGGGATCAGCTCCTACAATGAGCAGTTCTTC. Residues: CASSPGISSYNEQFF.

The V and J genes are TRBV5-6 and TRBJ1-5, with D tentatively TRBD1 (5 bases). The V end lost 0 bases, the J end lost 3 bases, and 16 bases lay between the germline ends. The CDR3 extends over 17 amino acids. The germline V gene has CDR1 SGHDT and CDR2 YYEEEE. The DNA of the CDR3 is TGTGCCAGCAGCTTGGCTGGGTCAGGGCCAGCCAATCAGCCCCAGCATTTT. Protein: CASSLAGSGPANQPQHF. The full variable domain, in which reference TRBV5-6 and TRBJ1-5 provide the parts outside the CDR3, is DAGVTQSPTHLIKTRGQQVTLRCSPKSGHDTVSWYQQALGQGPQFIFQYYEEEERQRGNFPDRFSGHQFPNYSSELNVNALLLGDSALYLCASSLAGSGPANQPQHFGDGTRLSIL.

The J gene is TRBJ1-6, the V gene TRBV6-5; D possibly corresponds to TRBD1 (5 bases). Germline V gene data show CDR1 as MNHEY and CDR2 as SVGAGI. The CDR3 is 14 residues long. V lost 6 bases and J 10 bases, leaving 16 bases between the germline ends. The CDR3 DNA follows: TGTGCCAGCAGGGCCGGGGGGATTAGATCACCCCTCCACTTT. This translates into CASRAGGIRSPLHF.

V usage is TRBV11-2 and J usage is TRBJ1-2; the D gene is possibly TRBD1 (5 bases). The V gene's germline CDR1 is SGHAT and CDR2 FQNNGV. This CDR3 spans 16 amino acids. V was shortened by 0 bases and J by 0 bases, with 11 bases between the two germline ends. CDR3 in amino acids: CASSLDLPRANYGYTF. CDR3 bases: TGTGCCAGCAGCTTAGATCTCCCCAGGGCTAACTATGGCTACACCTTC.